This T cell receptor beta chain derives from a study of technical replicates of blood from several donors. TCRdb keeps only in-frame clones here, not all; method: immunoSEQ multiplex PCR. The sample includes more than 80,000 clones, approximately 96% of them seen just once. Trimming left V 2 bases short and J 5 bases short, with 10 bases between. CDR3 size: 14 residues. From germline, CDR1 is SGDLS and CDR2 YYNGEE. This sequence originates from a human donor in good health. The chain couples TRBV9 to TRBJ2-2, with D perhaps matching TRBD1 (5 bases). The sequencing input was T cells isolated from PBMCs. The CDR3 coding sequence is TGTGCCAGCAGCGTCCTTCAGGGAACCGGGGAGCTGTTTTTT. It codes for CASSVLQGTGELFF.